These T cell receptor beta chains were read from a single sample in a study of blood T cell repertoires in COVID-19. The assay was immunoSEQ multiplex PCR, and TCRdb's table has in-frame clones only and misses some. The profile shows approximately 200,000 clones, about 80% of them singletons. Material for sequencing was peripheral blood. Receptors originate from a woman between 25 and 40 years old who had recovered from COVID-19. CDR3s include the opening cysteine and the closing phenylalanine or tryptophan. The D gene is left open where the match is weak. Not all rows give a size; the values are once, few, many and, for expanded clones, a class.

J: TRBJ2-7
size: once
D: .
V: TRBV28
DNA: TGTGCCAGCAGTCGGGTTTTAAGCTCCTACGAGCAGTACTTC
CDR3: CASSRVLSSYEQYF

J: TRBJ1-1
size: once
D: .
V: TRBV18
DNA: TGTGCCAGCTCCATCTCCTGGGGGGGCGAGAACACTGAAGCTTTCTTT
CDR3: CASSISWGGENTEAFF

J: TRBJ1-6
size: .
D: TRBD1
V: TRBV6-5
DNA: TGTGCCAGCAGTTACCCCCTTAGACAGGGAAATTCACCCCTCCACTTT
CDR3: CASSYPLRQGNSPLHF

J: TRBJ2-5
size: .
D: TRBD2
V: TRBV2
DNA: TGTGCCAGCGCTAGCGGCCAAGAGACCCAGTACTTC
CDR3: CASASGQETQYF

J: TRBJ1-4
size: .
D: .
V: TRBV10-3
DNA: TGTGCCATCAGTGAACCCCGGGCCAGCGGAAAACTGTTTTTT
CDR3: CAISEPRASGKLFF

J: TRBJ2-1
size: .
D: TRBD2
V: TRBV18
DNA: TGTGCCAGCTCACCCGCAGGGCGGGAGAGCTACAATGAGCAGTTCTTC
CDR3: CASSPAGRESYNEQFF

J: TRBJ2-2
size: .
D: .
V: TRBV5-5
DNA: TGTGCCAGCAGCTTGGAACAGGGAGCCCCCGGGGAGCTGTTTTTT
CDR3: CASSLEQGAPGELFF

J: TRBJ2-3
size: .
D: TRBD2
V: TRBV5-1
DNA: TGCGCCAGCAGCCCAAAGACTAGCGGGAGGGCCCAAGATACGCAGTATTTT
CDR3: CASSPKTSGRAQDTQYF

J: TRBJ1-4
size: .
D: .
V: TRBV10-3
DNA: TGTGCCATCAGTGCCCCGGGGAAAGAAAACCTGTTTTTT
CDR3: CAISAPGKENLFF

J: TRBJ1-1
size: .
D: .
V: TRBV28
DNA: TGTGCCAGCAGTTTATCTCGGGGTGGGAACACTGAAGCTTTCTTT
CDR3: CASSLSRGGNTEAFF

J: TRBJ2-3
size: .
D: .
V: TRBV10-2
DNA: TGCGCCAGCAGTGAGGGAAGCGGAGCTAGCACAGATACGCAGTATTTT
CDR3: CASSEGSGASTDTQYF

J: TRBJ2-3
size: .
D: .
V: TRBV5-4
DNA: TGTGCCAGCAGCTTTCCGGGCACAGATACGCAGTATTTT
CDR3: CASSFPGTDTQYF

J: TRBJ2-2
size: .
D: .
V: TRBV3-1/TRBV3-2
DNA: TGTGCCAGCAGCCAAAAGCGGGCCGGGGAGCTGTTTTTT
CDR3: CASSQKRAGELFF

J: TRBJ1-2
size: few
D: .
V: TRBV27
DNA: TGTGCCAGCAGCCCGGGGGGTTATGGCTACACCTTC
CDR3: CASSPGGYGYTF

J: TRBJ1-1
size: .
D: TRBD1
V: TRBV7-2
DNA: TGTGCCAGCAGATTTACCGGGACAGTTGAAGCTTTCTTT
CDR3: CASRFTGTVEAFF

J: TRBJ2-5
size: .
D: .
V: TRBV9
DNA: TGTGCCAGCAGCGTAGCTCACAGGGTAGAAGAGACCCAGTACTTC
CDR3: CASSVAHRVEETQYF

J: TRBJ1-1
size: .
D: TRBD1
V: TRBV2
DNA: TGTGCCAGCAGGGGGACAGATATGAACACTGAAGCTTTCTTT
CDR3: CASRGTDMNTEAFF

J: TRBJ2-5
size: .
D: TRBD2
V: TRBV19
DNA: TGTGCCCCCCTAGCGGGAGGGGAGACCCAGTACTTC
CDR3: CAPLAGGETQYF

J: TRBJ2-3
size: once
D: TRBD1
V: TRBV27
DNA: TGTGCCAGCAGTCCCTGGGACAGGGGCACAGATACGCAGTATTTT
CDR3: CASSPWDRGTDTQYF

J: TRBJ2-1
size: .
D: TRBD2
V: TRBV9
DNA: TGTGCCAGCAGCGTAGACGGACTAGCGGGATACGATGAGCAGTTCTTC
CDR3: CASSVDGLAGYDEQFF

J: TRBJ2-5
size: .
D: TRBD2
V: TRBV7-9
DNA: TGTGCCAGCAGCTTAGGGCTTAGCGGGAGGGCCGGGGAGACCCAGTACTTC
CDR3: CASSLGLSGRAGETQYF

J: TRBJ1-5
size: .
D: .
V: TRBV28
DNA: TGTGCCAGCAGTTCGACAGGTCAAGGCAATCAGCCCCAGCATTTT
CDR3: CASSSTGQGNQPQHF

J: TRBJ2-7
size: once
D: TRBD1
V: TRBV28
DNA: TGTGCCAGCAGTCCTCGACAGGGGGCTAACTACGAGCAGTACTTC
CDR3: CASSPRQGANYEQYF

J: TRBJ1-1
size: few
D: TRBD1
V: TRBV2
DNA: TGTGCCAGCACCGAAGGGACAGGGGCTATGAACACTGAAGCTTTCTTT
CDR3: CASTEGTGAMNTEAFF

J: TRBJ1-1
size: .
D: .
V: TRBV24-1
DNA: TGTGCCACCAGTGACCCTAGTACTGAAGCTTTCTTT
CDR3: CATSDPSTEAFF

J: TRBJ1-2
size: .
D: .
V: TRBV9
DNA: TGTGCCAGCAGCGTCGAAATCGACAGGCCTGCCTACTATGGCTACACCTTC
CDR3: CASSVEIDRPAYYGYTF

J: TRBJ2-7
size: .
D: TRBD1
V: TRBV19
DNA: TGTGCCAGTTTGCCCGGGACAGGCGCTACGAAGCAGTACTTC
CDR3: CASLPGTGATKQYF

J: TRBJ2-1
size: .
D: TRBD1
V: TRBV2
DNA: TGTGCCAGCAGACGACAGGGGGCTGAGCAGTTCTTC
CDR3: CASRRQGAEQFF

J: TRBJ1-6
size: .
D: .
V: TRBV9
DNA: TGTGCCAGCAGCGTAGGGGGAGCGTCTAATTCACCCCTCCACTTT
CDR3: CASSVGGASNSPLHF

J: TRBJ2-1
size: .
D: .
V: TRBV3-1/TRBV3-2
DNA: TGTGCCAGCAGCCAAGATACGGTTAACAATGAGCAGTTCTTC
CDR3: CASSQDTVNNEQFF

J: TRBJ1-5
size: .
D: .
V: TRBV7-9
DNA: TGTGCCAGCAGCTTAGGGGGGGGTGGTCAGCCCCAGCATTTT
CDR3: CASSLGGGGQPQHF

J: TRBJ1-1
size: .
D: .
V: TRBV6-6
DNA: TGTGCCAGCAGCCCGGGCGGGGGGACCCAAGCTTTCTTT
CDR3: CASSPGGGTQAFF

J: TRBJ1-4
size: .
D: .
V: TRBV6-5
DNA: TGTGCCAGCAACGCCGGGTCGTTTGAAAAACTGTTTTTT
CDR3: CASNAGSFEKLFF

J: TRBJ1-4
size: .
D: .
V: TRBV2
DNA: TGTGCCAGCAGAGGGGGAAGAGCCCTTAATGAAAAACTGTTTTTT
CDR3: CASRGGRALNEKLFF

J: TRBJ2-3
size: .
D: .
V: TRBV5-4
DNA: TGTGCCAGCAGCAGAACAGGGAAAGATACGCAGTATTTT
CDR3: CASSRTGKDTQYF

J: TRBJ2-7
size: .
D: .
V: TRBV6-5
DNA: TGTGCCAGCGGTCCCGAGGTCTCCTACGAGCAGTACTTC
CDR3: CASGPEVSYEQYF

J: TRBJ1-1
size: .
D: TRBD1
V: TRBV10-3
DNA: TGTGCCGCTCAACGACAGGGGAACACTGAAGCTTTCTTT
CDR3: CAAQRQGNTEAFF

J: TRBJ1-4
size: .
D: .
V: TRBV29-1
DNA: TGCAGCGTTCGCTTAGGGGGAGAAAAACTGTTTTTT
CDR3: CSVRLGGEKLFF

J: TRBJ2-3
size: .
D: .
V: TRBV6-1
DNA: TGTGCCAGCAGTGAAGAGAGGTCGCGGGAGTATTTT
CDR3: CASSEERSREYF

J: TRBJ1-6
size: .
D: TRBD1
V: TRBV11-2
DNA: TGTGCCAGCAGCCCCCGGACAGGGAAGGGATATAATTCACCCCTCCACTTT
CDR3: CASSPRTGKGYNSPLHF

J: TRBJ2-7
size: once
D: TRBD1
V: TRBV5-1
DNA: TGCGCCAGCAGCCCGGGACAGGGGAACTCCTACGAGCAGTACTTC
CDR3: CASSPGQGNSYEQYF

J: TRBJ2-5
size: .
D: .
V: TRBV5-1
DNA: TGCGCCAGCAGCAGGGAGCTCCAAGGGGAGACCCAGTACTTC
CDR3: CASSRELQGETQYF